This T cell receptor beta chain was captured in a study of regulatory T cells in long-lasting Graves disease. iRepertoire HTBI primers and Arm-PCR of CDR3 regions built TCR beta libraries. MiXCR, run by TCRdb on the multiplex PCR reads, gives a single entry per CDR3 protein. The data hold some 440,000 distinct CDR3 sequences, with under 25% observed a single time. Points on this clonotype: Antigen specificity is unknown.

Time point here: persistent/refractory GD, antithyroid drugs over 5 years with positive TRAb. Isolated PBMC RNA provided the starting material for the TCR library. Graves' disease diagnoses followed American Thyroid Association guidelines. Study-level results: Newly diagnosed patients had higher TCR diversity than persistent Graves' patients did.

The material was peripheral blood mononuclear cells (PBMCs), obtained when the disease was refractory, from a patient treated with antithyroid drugs. This receptor was identified in a female donor with Graves disease.

CDR3 sequence (DNA): TGTGCCAGCAGCTTAGTGGGGACTATCAATGAGCAGTTCTTC. Translation: CASSLVGTINEQFF. This chain uses TRBV7-9 with TRBJ2-1; 7 nucleotides line up with TRBD2. With 1 base clipped from V and 6 bases from J, the junction kept 3 bases outside the gene matches. This CDR3 region has 14 residues. CDR1 is SEHNR and CDR2 is FQNEAQ in the germline V gene (reference sequence).